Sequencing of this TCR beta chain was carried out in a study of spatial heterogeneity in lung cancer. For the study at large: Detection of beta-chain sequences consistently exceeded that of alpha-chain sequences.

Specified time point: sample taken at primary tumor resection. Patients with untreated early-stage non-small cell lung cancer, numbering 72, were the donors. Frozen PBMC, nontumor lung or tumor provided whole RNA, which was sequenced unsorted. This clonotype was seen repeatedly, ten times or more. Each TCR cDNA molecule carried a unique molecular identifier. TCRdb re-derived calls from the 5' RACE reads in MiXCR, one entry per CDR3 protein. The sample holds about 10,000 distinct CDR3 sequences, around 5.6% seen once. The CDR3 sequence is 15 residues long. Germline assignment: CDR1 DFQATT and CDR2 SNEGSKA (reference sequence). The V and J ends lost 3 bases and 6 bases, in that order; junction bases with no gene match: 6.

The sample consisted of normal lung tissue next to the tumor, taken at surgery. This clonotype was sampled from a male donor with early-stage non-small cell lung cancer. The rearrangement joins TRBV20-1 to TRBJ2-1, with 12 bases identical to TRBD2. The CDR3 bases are TGCAGTGCTAGTCCCTCTAGCGGGGGGGCCAATGAGCAGTTCTTC. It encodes CSASPSSGGANEQFF.